This T cell receptor (beta chain) was identified in a study of blood T cell repertoires in COVID-19. At the level of the study: Sites in the United States, Italy and Spain provided acute and convalescent COVID-19 samples. Nucleic acid was either cDNA or gDNA, and it came from T cells, B-cell-depleted T cells, or PBMCs.

The CDR3 runs 14 residues. Looked up from germline, CDR1 is SNHLY and CDR2 is FYNNEI. V was pared by 4 bases and J by 2 bases, with 11 bases between. Authors' data handling: Reference gene primer amplification gave nucleated cell count estimates. The table came from immunoSEQ multiplex PCR; TCRdb's copy has only in-frame clones and leaves some out. V, J and clone size are taken as reported in that table, and D and trimming were inferred from the DNA itself. The sample lists around 120,000 clones, around 90% seen once, with around 4% in the top ten. In Seattle, patients joined the study during active infection and were tracked longitudinally.

This receptor was identified in a woman in her sixties or seventies with COVID-19, enrolled during active disease. J is TRBJ1-2 and V is TRBV2; D is undetermined. The specimen was peripheral blood. CDR3 sequence reads: CASSGTSSNYGYTF. The CDR3 bases are TGTGCCAGCAGTGGAACTAGTTCAAACTATGGCTACACCTTC.